This T cell receptor beta chain was profiled in a study of cytomegalovirus exposure and HLA in healthy donors. For the study at large: Roughly 80% of roughly 430 genotyped donors fell in the Caucasian-associated ancestry cluster. Study results and caveats: Indistinguishability led to the exclusion of some V segments, TRBV6-2 and TRBV6-3 included.

Donors sampled were nominally healthy, though unrecorded immune exposures were likely. PCR amplification relied on 60 Vbeta primers (plus 13 Jbeta primers). Original methodology: Later work found about 80 million unique TCR beta chains, with 9.5 million to 12 million shared. Assay: immunoSEQ multiplex PCR; the TCRdb copy retains only in-frame clones and omits some. V, J and clone size were drawn from that table, and D and trimming were deduced from the DNA. The table has 100,000 to 150,000 clones, 65% to 85% seen once; the top ten hold roughly 4.1%. V dropped 4 bases and J dropped 6 bases, with 14 bases sitting between them. Germline CDR1 and CDR2: SGHNT and YYREEE (reference sequence). The CDR3 consists of 15 residues. Of note for this clone: Its antigen is unknown.

The TCR originated in a man younger than 30 in good health and CMV-seropositive. The material sequenced was PBMCs. The rearrangement links TRBV5-4 to TRBJ1-6, with D perhaps matching TRBD1 (6 bases). The CDR3 DNA reads as TGTGCCAGCAGCATACAGGGTTTGGGTAATTCACCCCTCCACTTT. This gives the protein CASSIQGLGNSPLHF.